The T cell receptor (beta chain) under discussion was sequenced for a study of T cell responses to AZD1222 COVID-19 vaccine. TCRdb keeps only in-frame clones here, not all; method: immunoSEQ multiplex PCR. Counted here are 99,000 or so clones, 82% occurring once; the ten biggest clones make up approximately 5%. This CDR3 has 18 residues. Germline CDR1 MNHEY, CDR2 SMNVEV (reference sequence). Trimming removed 5 bases from V and 0 bases from J; junction bases left unmatched: 13. The sequences come from peripheral blood, collected on day 0 of AZD1222 vaccination. This TCR was sampled from an adult in good health. The chain couples TRBV27 to TRBJ1-5, with 7 bases matching TRBD1. The CDR3 sequence is CASSPYAGQQNSNQPQHF. The CDR3, as DNA: TGTGCCAGCAGTCCTTATGCGGGACAGCAGAATAGCAATCAGCCCCAGCATTTT.